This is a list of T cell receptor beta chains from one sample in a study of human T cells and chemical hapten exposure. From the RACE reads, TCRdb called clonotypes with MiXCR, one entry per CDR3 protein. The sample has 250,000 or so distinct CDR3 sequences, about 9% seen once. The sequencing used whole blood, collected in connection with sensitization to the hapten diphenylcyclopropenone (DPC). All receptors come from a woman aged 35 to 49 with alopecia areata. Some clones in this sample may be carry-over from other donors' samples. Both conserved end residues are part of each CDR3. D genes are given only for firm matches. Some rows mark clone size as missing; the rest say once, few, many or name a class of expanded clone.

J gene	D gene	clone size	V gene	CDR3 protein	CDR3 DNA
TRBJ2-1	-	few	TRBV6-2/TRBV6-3	CASSYGGYNEQFF	TGTGCCAGCAGTTACGGCGGCTACAATGAGCAGTTCTTC
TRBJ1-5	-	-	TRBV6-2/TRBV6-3	CASSYAGIDNQPQHF	TGTGCCAGCAGTTACGCAGGGATCGACAATCAGCCCCAGCATTTT
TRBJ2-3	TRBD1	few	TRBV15	CATSRTGVPLTDTQYF	TGTGCCACCAGCAGGACAGGGGTCCCCCTCACAGATACGCAGTATTTT
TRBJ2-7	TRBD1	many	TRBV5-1	CASSLDRVGEQYF	TGCGCCAGCAGCTTAGACAGGGTTGGCGAGCAGTACTTC
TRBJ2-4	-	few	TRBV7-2	CASSREPAKNIQYF	TGTGCCAGCAGCCGCGAGCCAGCCAAAAACATTCAGTACTTC
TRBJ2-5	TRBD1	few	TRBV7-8	CASSSRDRGGETQYF	TGTGCCAGCAGCTCCCGGGACAGGGGTGGAGAGACCCAGTACTTC
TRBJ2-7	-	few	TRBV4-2	CASSLDPDEQYF	TGTGCCAGCAGCCTTGACCCAGACGAGCAGTACTTC
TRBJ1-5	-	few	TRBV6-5	CASSYSTRGQPQHF	TGTGCCAGCAGTTACTCGACGAGGGGACAGCCCCAGCATTTT
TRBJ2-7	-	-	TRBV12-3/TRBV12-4	CASSLGRREMSYEQYF	TGTGCCAGCAGTCTCGGGAGACGAGAAATGTCCTACGAGCAGTACTTC
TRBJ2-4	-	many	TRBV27	CASSYRMGLAKNIQYF	TGTGCCAGCAGTTATCGTATGGGATTAGCCAAAAACATTCAGTACTTC
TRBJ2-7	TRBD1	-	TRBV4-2	CASSLVTGTGREQYF	TGTGCCAGCAGCCTCGTTACCGGGACAGGGAGAGAGCAGTACTTC
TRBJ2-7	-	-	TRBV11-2	CASSYPGISYEQYF	TGTGCCAGCAGCTACCCAGGGATTTCCTACGAGCAGTACTTC
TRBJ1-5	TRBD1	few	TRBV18	CASSSTGANQPQHF	TGTGCCAGCTCATCGACAGGGGCCAATCAGCCCCAGCATTTT
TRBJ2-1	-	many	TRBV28	CASSFPLWQGINEQFF	TGTGCCAGCAGTTTCCCCCTCTGGCAGGGGATCAATGAGCAGTTCTTC
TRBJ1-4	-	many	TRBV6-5	CASSYSGGSANEKLFF	TGTGCCAGCAGTTACTCCGGGGGGTCGGCTAATGAAAAACTGTTTTTT
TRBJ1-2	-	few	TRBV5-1	CASRLTTGSIGDYGYTF	TGCGCCAGCAGACTTACCACAGGGTCGATTGGGGACTATGGCTACACCTTC
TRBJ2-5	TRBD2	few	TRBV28	CASSYGLAGTQETQYF	TGTGCCAGCAGTTACGGACTAGCGGGAACTCAAGAGACCCAGTACTTC
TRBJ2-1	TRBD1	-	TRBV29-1	CSVDFGQVTYNEQFF	TGCAGCGTTGATTTTGGACAGGTCACCTACAATGAGCAGTTCTTC
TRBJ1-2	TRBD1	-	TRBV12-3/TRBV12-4	CASSLSDRDYGYTF	TGTGCCAGCAGTTTGTCGGACAGGGACTATGGCTACACCTTC
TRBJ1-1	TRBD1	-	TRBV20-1	CSARKGGTVNTEAFF	TGCAGTGCTAGGAAGGGGGGGACAGTCAACACTGAAGCTTTCTTT
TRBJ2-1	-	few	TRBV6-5	CASGDLRGSSYNEQFF	TGTGCCAGCGGCGACTTACGGGGGAGCTCCTACAATGAGCAGTTCTTC
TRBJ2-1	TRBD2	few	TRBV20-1	CSASPHGSGRYNEQFF	TGCAGTGCTAGCCCCCATGGTAGCGGGAGATACAATGAGCAGTTCTTC
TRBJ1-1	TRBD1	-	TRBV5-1	CASSPATGGGTEAFF	TGCGCCAGCAGCCCGGCAACAGGGGGCGGGACTGAAGCTTTCTTT
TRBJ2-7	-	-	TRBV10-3	CAASGGSAYEQYF	TGTGCCGCCTCCGGCGGGTCCGCCTACGAGCAGTACTTC
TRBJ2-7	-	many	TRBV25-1	CASSEYGGSYEQYF	TGTGCCAGCAGTGAATACGGTGGCTCCTACGAGCAGTACTTC
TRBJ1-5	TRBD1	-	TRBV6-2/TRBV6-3	CASSSRDRVRQPQHF	TGTGCCAGCAGTTCCCGGGACAGGGTACGTCAGCCCCAGCATTTT
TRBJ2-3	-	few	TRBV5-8	CASSLYGHGDTDTQYF	TGTGCCAGCAGCTTGTACGGACACGGGGACACAGATACGCAGTATTTT
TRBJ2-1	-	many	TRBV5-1	CASSLFADEQFF	TGCGCCAGCAGCTTGTTCGCGGATGAGCAGTTCTTC
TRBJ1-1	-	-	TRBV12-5	CASGLRENTEAFF	TGTGCTAGTGGTTTGAGGGAGAACACTGAAGCTTTCTTT
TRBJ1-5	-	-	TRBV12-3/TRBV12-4	CASSLHHQPQHF	TGTGCCAGCAGTTTACATCACCAGCCCCAGCATTTT
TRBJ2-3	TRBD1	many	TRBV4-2	CASSQTQGGTDTQYF	TGTGCCAGCAGCCAAACGCAGGGGGGCACAGATACGCAGTATTTT
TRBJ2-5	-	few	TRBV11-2	CASSLWGETQYF	TGTGCCAGCAGCTTATGGGGGGAGACCCAGTACTTC
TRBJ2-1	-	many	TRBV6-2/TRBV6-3	CASSYPEAGVYNEQFF	TGTGCCAGCAGTTACCCGGAGGCAGGGGTTTACAATGAGCAGTTCTTC
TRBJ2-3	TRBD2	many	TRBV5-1	CASSSGTSGKSSDTQYF	TGCGCCAGCAGCTCCGGGACTAGCGGGAAATCCTCAGATACGCAGTATTTT
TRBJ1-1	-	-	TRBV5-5	CASSLTDEAEAFF	TGTGCCAGCAGCTTGACCGACGAGGCTGAAGCTTTCTTT
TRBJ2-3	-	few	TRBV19	CASTTQGPGASTDTQYF	TGTGCCAGTACCACTCAGGGCCCAGGGGCGAGCACAGATACGCAGTATTTT
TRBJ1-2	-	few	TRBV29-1	CSVGGRGYGYTF	TGCAGCGTTGGGGGCAGAGGGTATGGCTACACCTTC
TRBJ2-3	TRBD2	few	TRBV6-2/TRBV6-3	CASSPRSSGRLNTDTQYF	TGTGCCAGCAGCCCTCGATCTTCCGGGAGGCTCAACACAGATACGCAGTATTTT
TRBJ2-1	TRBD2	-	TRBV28	CASSLSGRVDEQFF	TGTGCCAGCAGTTTATCCGGGAGGGTCGATGAGCAGTTCTTC
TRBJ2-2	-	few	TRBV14	CASSPLVKAGELFF	TGTGCCAGCAGCCCGCTAGTGAAGGCCGGGGAGCTGTTTTTT
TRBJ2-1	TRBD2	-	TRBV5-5	CASSWGLAGQGYNNEQFF	TGTGCCAGCAGCTGGGGACTAGCGGGACAGGGATACAACAATGAGCAGTTCTTC
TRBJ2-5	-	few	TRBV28	CASSSLLRGRQETQYF	TGTGCCAGCAGTTCTCTCCTCCGGGGCCGACAAGAGACCCAGTACTTC
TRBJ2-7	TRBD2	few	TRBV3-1	CASSQGWTSGTYEQYF	TGTGCCAGCAGCCAAGGCTGGACTAGCGGGACCTACGAGCAGTACTTC
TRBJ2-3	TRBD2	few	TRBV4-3	CASSQDPPSGTSTDTQYF	TGCGCCAGCAGCCAAGATCCCCCCAGCGGGACTAGCACAGATACGCAGTATTTT
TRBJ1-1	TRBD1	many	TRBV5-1	CASSPDRGNTEAFF	TGCGCCAGCAGTCCGGACAGGGGGAACACTGAAGCTTTCTTT
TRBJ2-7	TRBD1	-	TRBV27	CASGGQGTYEQYF	TGTGCCAGCGGGGGACAGGGGACCTACGAGCAGTACTTC
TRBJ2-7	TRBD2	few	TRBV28	CASTPGGDPRGEQYF	TGTGCCAGCACTCCCGGGGGGGATCCTCGGGGCGAGCAGTACTTC
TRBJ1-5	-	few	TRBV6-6	CASRREEGNQPQHF	TGTGCCAGCCGCAGGGAGGAGGGCAATCAGCCCCAGCATTTT
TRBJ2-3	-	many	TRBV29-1	CSAGVSTDTQYF	TGCAGCGCCGGAGTATCGACAGATACGCAGTATTTT
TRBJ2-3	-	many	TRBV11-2	CASSFTTDTQYF	TGTGCCAGCAGCTTCACCACAGATACGCAGTATTTT
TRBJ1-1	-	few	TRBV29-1	CSVWSPRGTEAFF	TGCAGCGTCTGGAGCCCTCGCGGCACTGAAGCTTTCTTT
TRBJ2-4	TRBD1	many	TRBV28	CASKNRGLDIQYF	TGTGCCAGTAAAAACAGGGGGCTAGACATTCAGTACTTC
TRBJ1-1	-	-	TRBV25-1	CASSREQNTEAFF	TGTGCCAGCAGCAGGGAGCAGAACACTGAAGCTTTCTTT